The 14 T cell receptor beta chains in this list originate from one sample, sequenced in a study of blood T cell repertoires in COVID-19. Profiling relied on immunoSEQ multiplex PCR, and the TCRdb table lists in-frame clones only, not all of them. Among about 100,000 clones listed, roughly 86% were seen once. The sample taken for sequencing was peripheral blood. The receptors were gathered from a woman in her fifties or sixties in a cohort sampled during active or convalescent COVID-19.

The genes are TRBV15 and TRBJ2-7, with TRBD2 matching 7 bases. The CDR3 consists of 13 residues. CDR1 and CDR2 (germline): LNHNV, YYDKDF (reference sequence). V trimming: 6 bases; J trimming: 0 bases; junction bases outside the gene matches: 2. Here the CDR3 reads CATRASGSYEQYF. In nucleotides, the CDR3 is TGTGCCACCAGGGCTAGCGGCTCCTACGAGCAGTACTTC.

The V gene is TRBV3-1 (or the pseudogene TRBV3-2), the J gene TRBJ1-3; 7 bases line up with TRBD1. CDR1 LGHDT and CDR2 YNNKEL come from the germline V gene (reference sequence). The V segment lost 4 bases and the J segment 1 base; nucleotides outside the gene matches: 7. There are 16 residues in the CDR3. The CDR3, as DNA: TGTGCCAGCAGCCTCGGGACAGCCTCGTCTGGAAACACCATATATTTT. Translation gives CASSLGTASSGNTIYF.

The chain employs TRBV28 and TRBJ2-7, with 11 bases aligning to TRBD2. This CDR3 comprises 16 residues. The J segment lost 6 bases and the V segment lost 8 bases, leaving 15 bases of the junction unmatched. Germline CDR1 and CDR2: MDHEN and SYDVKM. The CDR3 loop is CASRLLAGVIIGEQYF. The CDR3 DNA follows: TGTGCCAGCCGACTACTAGCGGGAGTCATAATTGGCGAGCAGTACTTC.

As DNA, the CDR3 is TGCGCCAGCAGCCACAGTAGGGGGCAGGATGGCTACACCTTC. Its protein is CASSHSRGQDGYTF. The chain links TRBV4-1 to TRBJ1-2; 7 bases align to TRBD1. With 3 bases clipped from V and 6 bases from J, the junction kept 7 bases outside the gene matches. The CDR3 totals 14 residues. Germline lookup yields CDR1 MGHRA and CDR2 YSYEKL.

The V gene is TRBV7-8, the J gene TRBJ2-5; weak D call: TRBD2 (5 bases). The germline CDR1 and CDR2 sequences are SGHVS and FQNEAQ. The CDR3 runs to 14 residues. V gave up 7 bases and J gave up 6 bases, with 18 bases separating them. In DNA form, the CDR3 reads TGTGCCAGCACCACTAGGTCTCTCACTCAGACCCAGTACTTC. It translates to CASTTRSLTQTQYF. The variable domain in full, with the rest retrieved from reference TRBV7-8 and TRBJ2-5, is GAGVSQSPRYKVAKRGQDVALRCDPISGHVSLFWYQQALGQGPEFLTYFQNEAQLDKSGLPSDRFFAERPEGSVSTLKIQRTQQEDSAVYLCASTTRSLTQTQYFGPGTRLLVL.

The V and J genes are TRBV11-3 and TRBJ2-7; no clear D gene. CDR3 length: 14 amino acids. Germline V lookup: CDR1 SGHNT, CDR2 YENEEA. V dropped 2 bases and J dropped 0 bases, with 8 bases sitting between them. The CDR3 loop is CASSLSPSSYEQYF. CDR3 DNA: TGTGCCAGCAGCTTATCGCCGAGCTCCTACGAGCAGTACTTC.

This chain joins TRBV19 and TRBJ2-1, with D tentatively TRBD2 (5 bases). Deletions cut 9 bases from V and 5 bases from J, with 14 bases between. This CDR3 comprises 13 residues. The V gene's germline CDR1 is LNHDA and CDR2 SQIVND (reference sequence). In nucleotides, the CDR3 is TGTGCCAGCTCAAAGACCGGGGACAATGAGCAGTTCTTC. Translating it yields CASSKTGDNEQFF.

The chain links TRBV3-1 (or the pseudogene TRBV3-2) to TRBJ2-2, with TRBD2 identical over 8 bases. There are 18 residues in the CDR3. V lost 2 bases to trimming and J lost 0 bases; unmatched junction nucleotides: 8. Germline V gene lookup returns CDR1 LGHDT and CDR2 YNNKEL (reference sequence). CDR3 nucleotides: TGTGCCAGCAGCCAAAACGGGAGGGCCCTCCCGAACACCGGGGAGCTGTTTTTT. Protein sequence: CASSQNGRALPNTGELFF.

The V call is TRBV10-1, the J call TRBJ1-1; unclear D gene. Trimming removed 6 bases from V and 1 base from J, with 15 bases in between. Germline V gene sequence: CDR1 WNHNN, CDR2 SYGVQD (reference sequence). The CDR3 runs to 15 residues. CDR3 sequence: CASSDRLLPNTEAFF. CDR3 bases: TGCGCCAGCAGCGATAGACTCCTCCCGAACACTGAAGCTTTCTTT.

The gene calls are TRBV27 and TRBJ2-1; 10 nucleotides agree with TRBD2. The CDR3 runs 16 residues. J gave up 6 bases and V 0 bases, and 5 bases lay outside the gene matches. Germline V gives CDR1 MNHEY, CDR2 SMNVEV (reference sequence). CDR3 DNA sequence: TGTGCCAGCAGTTTATCCGGGCTAGCGGGAGTCAATGAGCAGTTCTTC. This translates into CASSLSGLAGVNEQFF.

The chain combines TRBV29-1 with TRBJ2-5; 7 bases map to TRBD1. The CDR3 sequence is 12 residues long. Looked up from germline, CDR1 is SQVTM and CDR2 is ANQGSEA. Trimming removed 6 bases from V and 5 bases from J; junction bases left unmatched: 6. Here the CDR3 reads CSVKTGYETQYF. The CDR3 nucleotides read TGCAGCGTGAAGACAGGGTACGAGACCCAGTACTTC. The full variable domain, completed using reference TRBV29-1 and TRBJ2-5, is SAVISQKPSRDICQRGTSLTIQCQVDSQVTMMFWYRQQPGQSLTLIATANQGSEATYESGFVIDKFPISRPNLTFSTLTVSNMSPEDSSIYLCSVKTGYETQYFGPGTRLLVL.

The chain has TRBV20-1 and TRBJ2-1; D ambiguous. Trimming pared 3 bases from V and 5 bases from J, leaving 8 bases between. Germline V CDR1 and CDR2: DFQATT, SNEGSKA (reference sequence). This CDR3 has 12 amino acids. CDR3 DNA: TGCAGTGCTAGTCTTACTAACAATGAGCAGTTCTTC. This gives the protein CSASLTNNEQFF.

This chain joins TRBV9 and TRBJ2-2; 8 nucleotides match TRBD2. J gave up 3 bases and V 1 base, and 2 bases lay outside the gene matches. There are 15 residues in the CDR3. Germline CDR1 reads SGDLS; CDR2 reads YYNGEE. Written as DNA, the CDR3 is TGTGCCAGCAGCGTAAGCGGGAGCGACACCGGGGAGCTGTTTTTT. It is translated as CASSVSGSDTGELFF.

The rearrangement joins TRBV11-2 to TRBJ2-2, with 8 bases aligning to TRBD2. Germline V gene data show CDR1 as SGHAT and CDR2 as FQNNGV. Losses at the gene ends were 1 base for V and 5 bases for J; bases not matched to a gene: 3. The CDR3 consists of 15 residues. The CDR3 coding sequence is TGTGCCAGCAGCTTAGTTAGCGGGAAGACCGGGGAGCTGTTTTTT. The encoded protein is CASSLVSGKTGELFF.